This entry is about one T cell receptor (beta chain). The antigen remains unidentified. The assay was immunoSEQ multiplex PCR, and TCRdb's table has in-frame clones only and misses some. The sample gives around 2.1 million clones, about 93% of which show up once; approximately 1.7% is in the top ten. CD45RO negativity and positive selection for CCR7 defined naive CD8 cells, a population that excluded terminally differentiated effector memory CD45RA+ cells. The data originate from a study of shared clonotypes between healthy human individuals. Findings and limits, study-wide: Incompleteness in sorted-subset sequencing, despite large depth, was shown by rarefaction. Clonotypes shared by all four sorted-subset donors had higher generation probabilities than non-shared clonotypes.

Germline CDR1 is MNHEY and CDR2 is SMNVEV (reference sequence). Deletions cut 5 bases from V and 6 bases from J, with 11 bases between. CDR3 length: 12 amino acids. The V gene is TRBV27, the J gene TRBJ2-7; D unresolved. The TCR originated in a man younger than 35 in good health. Some clones in this sample may be carry-over from other donors' samples. The sequenced sample consisted of naive CD8+ T cells from PBMCs. CDR3 protein: CASSPVLPEQYF. The CDR3 DNA is TGTGCCAGCAGTCCCGTCCTTCCCGAGCAGTACTTC.